The next 25 T cell receptor beta chains were all read from a single sample in a study of blood T cell repertoires in COVID-19. The protocol was immunoSEQ multiplex PCR, while the TCRdb copy is restricted to in-frame clones and leaves out a portion. The sample records 200,000 or so clones, 84% being singletons. Input material: peripheral blood. These receptors originate from a human donor in a cohort sampled during active COVID-19.

This clone turned up a few times. The same CDR3 is also encoded by other DNA sequences in this sample. In DNA form, the CDR3 reads TGTGCCAGCAGCGTAGTGGCAGCGAACACCGGGGAGCTGTTTTTT. Amino acids: CASSVVAANTGELFF. This chain joins TRBV9 and TRBJ2-2; D remains unclear. There are 15 residues in the CDR3. Trimming cost V 0 bases and J 0 bases, with 6 bases left between them. The V gene's germline CDR1 is SGDLS and CDR2 YYNGEE.

V and J are TRBV30 and TRBJ1-6, with D possibly matching TRBD1 (6 bases). This CDR3 contains 13 residues. Deletions cut 5 bases from V and 13 bases from J, with 18 bases between. Germline loops: CDR1 GTSNPN, CDR2 SVGIG (reference sequence). CDR3 region: CAWGDMTDTPLHF. The CDR3 DNA is TGTGCCTGGGGGGACATGACGGACACTCCCCTCCACTTT.

The CDR3 nucleotides read TGTGCCAGTAGTACCTTGGGGACTAGCGGCGGAACCGGGGAGCTGTTTTTT. Translation: CASSTLGTSGGTGELFF. The chain recombines TRBV19 with TRBJ2-2, with TRBD2 matching over 11 bases. The CDR3 length is 17 residues. CDR1 and CDR2 from the germline V gene are LNHDA and SQIVND (reference sequence). V trimming: 4 bases; J trimming: 5 bases; junction bases outside the gene matches: 9.

V usage is TRBV3-1 (or the pseudogene TRBV3-2) and J usage is TRBJ2-2; D uncertain. V was clipped by 0 bases and J by 6 bases, with 17 bases between them. CDR1 and CDR2 from the germline V gene are LGHDT and YNNKEL (reference sequence). The CDR3 consists of 17 residues. The chain's CDR3 is CASSQDLVSPLAGELFF. As DNA, the CDR3 is TGTGCCAGCAGCCAAGATCTGGTTAGCCCCCTGGCCGGGGAGCTGTTTTTT.

The chain is built from TRBV5-1 and TRBJ2-3; TRBD2 might be the D (6 bases). CDR3 length: 16 amino acids. Trimming pared 3 bases from V and 2 bases from J, leaving 16 bases between. The germline gives CDR1 SGHRS, CDR2 YFSETQ. This CDR3 is CASSSKGGGDTDTQYF. Here the CDR3 DNA reads TGCGCCAGCAGCTCAAAAGGAGGCGGGGACACAGATACGCAGTATTTT.

This clone was counted between two and nine times. The genes are TRBV5-1 and TRBJ2-1; the D is unclear. The CDR3 covers 18 residues. Germline CDR1 reads SGHRS; CDR2 reads YFSETQ. V was cut by 1 base and J by 2 bases, with 19 bases left in between. The CDR3 sequence: CASSLILRSRLAYNEQFF. The CDR3 nucleotides read TGCGCCAGCAGCTTGATTTTACGGTCGCGCCTCGCCTACAATGAGCAGTTCTTC. Looking up the rest from reference TRBV5-1 and TRBJ2-1 gives the full variable domain: KAGVTQTPRYLIKTRGQQVTLSCSPISGHRSVSWYQQTPGQGLQFLFEYFSETQRNKGNFPGRFSGRQFSNSRSEMNVSTLELGDSALYLCASSLILRSRLAYNEQFFGPGTRLTVL.

The genes are TRBV7-6 and TRBJ1-2, with D tentatively TRBD1 (5 bases). This CDR3 has 13 residues. Trimming left V 3 bases short and J 7 bases short, with 12 bases between. The germline V gene encodes CDR1 SGHVS and CDR2 FNYEAQ. Here the CDR3 reads CASSFPRESGYTF. The CDR3 DNA reads as TGTGCCAGCAGCTTCCCCAGGGAAAGTGGCTACACCTTC.

J is TRBJ1-3 and V is TRBV5-4; unclear D gene. The CDR3 runs 14 residues. The V gene lost 2 bases and the J gene lost 4 bases, with 10 bases spanning the gap. Per germline, CDR1 SGHNT and CDR2 YYREEE (reference sequence). CDR3 amino acids: CASSFLGSGNTIYF. CDR3 DNA sequence: TGTGCCAGCAGCTTTTTGGGCTCCGGAAACACCATATATTTT.

This rearrangement joins TRBV7-2 to TRBJ1-4, with D perhaps TRBD1 (6 bases). V was pared by 1 base and J by 5 bases, with 11 bases between. CDR1 is SGHTA, CDR2 FQGNSA, per germline. The CDR3 extends over 15 amino acids. In DNA form, the CDR3 reads TGTGCCAGCAGCTTAGGGGGGCCTCGGAATGAAAAACTGTTTTTT. This encodes CASSLGGPRNEKLFF.

In its sample, this clone was seen once. This CDR3 is CASSLLQGQGYSEAFF. DNA of the CDR3: TGTGCCAGCAGTCTACTACAGGGACAGGGGTATAGTGAAGCTTTCTTT. This rearrangement joins TRBV28 to TRBJ1-1, with TRBD1 matching 10 bases. Trimming at V came to 5 bases and at J to 7 bases, leaving 13 bases not matched to a gene. Germline loops: CDR1 MDHEN, CDR2 SYDVKM. This CDR3 comprises 16 residues.

This chain connects TRBV5-8 to TRBJ1-1, with D hard to call. There are 12 residues in the CDR3. V was trimmed by 2 bases and J by 2 bases, leaving 4 bases between them. Germline CDR1 SGHTS, CDR2 YDEGEE. This CDR3 is CASSFPNTEAFF. The DNA of the CDR3 is TGTGCCAGCAGCTTTCCTAACACTGAAGCTTTCTTT.

The rearrangement uses TRBV3-1 (or the pseudogene TRBV3-2) and TRBJ2-5; the match to TRBD2 covers 8 bases. Germline V lookup: CDR1 LGHDT, CDR2 YNNKEL (reference sequence). The CDR3 consists of 14 residues. V lost 4 bases to trimming and J lost 5 bases; unmatched junction nucleotides: 6. This CDR3 reads CASSLSAGGETQYF. DNA for the CDR3: TGTGCCAGCAGCCTCTCCGCGGGGGGTGAGACCCAGTACTTC.

The V and J genes are TRBV4-2 and TRBJ2-7; a weak D match, TRBD1 (5 bases). There are 15 residues in the CDR3. The germline CDR1 and CDR2 sequences are LGHNA and YNFKEQ. V was shortened by 4 bases and J by 0 bases, with 13 bases between the two germline ends. The DNA for the CDR3 is TGTGCCAGCAGCCCCTACAGGTGGAACTCCTACGAGCAGTACTTC. This gives the protein CASSPYRWNSYEQYF.

CDR3 sequence: CASSPSTSGGALRPETQYF. DNA for the CDR3: TGTGCCAGCAGCCCATCGACTAGCGGGGGGGCCTTGCGTCCAGAGACCCAGTACTTC. The V and J genes are TRBV9 and TRBJ2-5; 14 nucleotides align to TRBD2. CDR3 length equals 19 residues. The V gene's germline CDR1 is SGDLS and CDR2 YYNGEE. Trimming took 4 bases from V and 4 from J; bases not matched to a gene: 15. Full variable domain (remainder filled in from reference TRBV9 and TRBJ2-5): DSGVTQTPKHLITATGQRVTLRCSPRSGDLSVYWYQQSLDQGLQFLIQYYNGEERAKGNILERFSAQQFPDLHSELNLSSLELGDSALYFCASSPSTSGGALRPETQYFGPGTRLLVL.

This clone was detected a few times. This chain links TRBV21-1 with TRBJ1-5; the listed D gene, TRBD1, was not tested against the DNA. TRBV21-1 is an annotated pseudogene. This CDR3 has 16 amino acids. This CDR3 is CASSYKGPHSCQPQHF. The CDR3 DNA is TGTGCCAGCAGTTATAAGGGGCCCCACTCGTGCCAGCCCCAGCATTTT.

J is TRBJ2-1 and V is TRBV4-1; the match to TRBD2 covers 9 bases. Germline lookup yields CDR1 MGHRA and CDR2 YSYEKL. V lost 3 bases and J lost 6; bases outside the gene matches: 12. CDR3 length equals 17 residues. The CDR3 DNA is TGCGCCAGCAGCCAGTATTCCCCCGGGACTAGCATCAATGAGCAGTTCTTC. Its protein is CASSQYSPGTSINEQFF.

The chain has TRBV28 and TRBJ1-3, with 8 bases fitting TRBD1. The CDR3 has 14 amino acids. CDR1 and CDR2 from the germline V gene are MDHEN and SYDVKM. Trimming removed 5 bases from V and 6 bases from J; junction bases left unmatched: 6. The CDR3 spells CASSRQGRSNTIYF. CDR3 sequence (DNA): TGTGCCAGCAGTCGACAGGGGCGGTCAAACACCATATATTTT.

The rearrangement joins TRBV12-3 or TRBV12-4 to TRBJ1-2; 9 positions agree with TRBD1. There are 13 residues in the CDR3. J lost 8 bases, V lost 3 bases, and 4 bases had no gene match. The CDR3 DNA follows: TGTGCCAGCAGTTTCCGGACAGGGGACGGCTACACCTTC. It codes for CASSFRTGDGYTF.

This chain connects TRBV7-9 to TRBJ2-5, with 8 bases lining up with TRBD1. From germline, CDR1 is SEHNR and CDR2 FQNEAQ (reference sequence). The CDR3 covers 14 residues. The J segment lost 3 bases and the V segment lost 3 bases, leaving 3 bases of the junction unmatched. The CDR3 spells CASSFRTGKETQYF. The DNA for the CDR3 is TGTGCCAGCAGCTTTAGGACAGGGAAAGAGACCCAGTACTTC.

The V gene is TRBV28, the J gene TRBJ2-4, with 11 nucleotides matching TRBD2. Germline loops: CDR1 MDHEN, CDR2 SYDVKM. This CDR3 has 16 amino acids. The junction had 6 bases not matched to a gene; V was cut back by 3 bases and J by 5 bases. The DNA of the CDR3 is TGTGCCAGCAGTTTGTTAGCGGGAGGGCCCGAAAACATTCAGTACTTC. This codes for CASSLLAGGPENIQYF. The entire variable domain, with the rest obtained from reference TRBV28 and TRBJ2-4, is as follows: DVKVTQSSRYLVKRTGEKVFLECVQDMDHENMFWYRQDPGLGLRLIYFSYDVKMKEKGDIPEGYSVSREKKERFSLILESASTNQTSMYLCASSLLAGGPENIQYFGAGTRLSVL.

V and J are TRBV7-6 and TRBJ2-1; 15 nucleotides agree with TRBD2. Per germline, CDR1 SGHVS and CDR2 FNYEAQ. With 4 bases clipped from V and 1 base from J, the junction kept 5 bases outside the gene matches. The CDR3 is 18 residues long. The DNA of the CDR3 is TGTGCCAGCAGCTCCCGGACTAGCGGGGGGGGGTCCTACAATGAGCAGTTCTTC. As protein: CASSSRTSGGGSYNEQFF.

This rearrangement joins TRBV4-1 to TRBJ2-1, with a tentative D call TRBD1 (5 bases). The CDR3 is made up of 14 amino acids. V lost 4 bases to trimming and J lost 8 bases, with 15 bases between them. Germline assignment: CDR1 MGHRA and CDR2 YSYEKL. The CDR3 DNA sequence: TGCGCCAGCAGCCCCGGGCAGGGTATCGATGAGCAGTTCTTC. Protein product: CASSPGQGIDEQFF.

V usage is TRBV5-1 and J usage is TRBJ2-1; a possible D gene is TRBD2 (5 bases). The CDR3 is 16 amino acids. Trimming pared 0 bases from V and 3 bases from J, leaving 13 bases between. Germline-derived CDR1 and CDR2 are SGHRS and YFSETQ. Written as DNA, the CDR3 is TGCGCCAGCAGCTTGGGAGGAGGCGCCCTCTACAATGAGCAGTTCTTC. Translated: CASSLGGGALYNEQFF.

V usage is TRBV19 and J usage is TRBJ1-2; no reliable D call. The ends were cut back, 4 bases at V and 4 bases at J, with 7 bases in the middle. The germline CDR1 and CDR2 sequences are LNHDA and SQIVND (reference sequence). The CDR3 runs 12 residues. The CDR3, as DNA: TGTGCCAGTAGTACAGGTCGCTATGGCTACACCTTC. This sequence encodes CASSTGRYGYTF. Looking up the rest from reference TRBV19 and TRBJ1-2 gives the full variable domain: DGGITQSPKYLFRKEGQNVTLSCEQNLNHDAMYWYRQDPGQGLRLIYYSQIVNDFQKGDIAEGYSVSREKKESFPLTVTSAQKNPTAFYLCASSTGRYGYTFGSGTRLTVV.

The table lists this clone with a count of one. J is TRBJ1-2 and V is TRBV2; D might be TRBD1 (6 bases). CDR3 length equals 13 residues. V lost 7 bases to trimming and J lost 6 bases, with 15 bases between them. The germline V gene encodes CDR1 SNHLY and CDR2 FYNNEI. The CDR3 DNA sequence: TGTGCCAGCAAAGTACAGGCAGGGGATGGCTACACCTTC. Protein sequence: CASKVQAGDGYTF.